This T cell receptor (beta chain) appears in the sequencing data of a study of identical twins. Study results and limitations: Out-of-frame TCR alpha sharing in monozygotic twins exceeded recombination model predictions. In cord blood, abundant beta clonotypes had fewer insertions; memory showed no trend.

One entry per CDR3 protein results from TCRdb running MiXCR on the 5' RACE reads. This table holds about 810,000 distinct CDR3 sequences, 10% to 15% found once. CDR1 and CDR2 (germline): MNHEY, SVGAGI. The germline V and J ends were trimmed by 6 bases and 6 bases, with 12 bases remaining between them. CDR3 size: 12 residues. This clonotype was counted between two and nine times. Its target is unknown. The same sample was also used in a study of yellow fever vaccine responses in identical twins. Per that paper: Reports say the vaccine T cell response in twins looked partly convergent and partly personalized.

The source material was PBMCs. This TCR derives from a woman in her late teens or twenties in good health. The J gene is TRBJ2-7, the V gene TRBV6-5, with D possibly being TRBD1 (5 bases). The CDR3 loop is CASSPTGTEQYF. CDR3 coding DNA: TGTGCCAGCAGCCCCACAGGAACCGAGCAGTACTTC.